This T cell receptor beta chain was found in a study of blood T cells in healthy people across ages. Primed by a sample-barcoded 5' primer and a J-beta primer mix, a second PCR proceeded for 7 to 11 cycles. One entry per CDR3 protein, called by TCRdb with MiXCR from the 5' RACE reads. The repertoire has 1,300,000 or so distinct CDR3 sequences, 55% to 75% of them found once; the top ten carry 6.5% to 8.5%. This CDR3 spans 14 amino acids. After removal of 3 bases from V and 5 bases from J, the junction contained 4 bases not matched to a gene. In germline, CDR1 is LGHNA, CDR2 YNFKEQ. This sequence joins TRBV4-2 and TRBJ2-7, with 10 bases identical to TRBD2. This TCR was sampled from a man between 18 and 35 years old in good health. The sequencing sample was made of blood. Written as DNA, the CDR3 is TGTGCCAGCAGCCATACTAGCGGGAAAGACGAGCAGTACTTC. Protein sequence: CASSHTSGKDEQYF.